The clone carrying this TCR beta chain was seen ten or more times. Stable disease denoted Graves' hyperthyroidism without ophthalmopathy progression within 18 months. PBMCs were collected from a roughly 9.7 ml volume of fresh peripheral blood. These data originate in a study of T cells in Graves' hyperthyroidism and ophthalmopathy. CDR1 and CDR2 (germline): GTSNPN, SVGIG (reference sequence). Trimming took 2 bases from V and 3 from J, leaving 8 bases between them. This CDR3 contains 13 residues. RNA transcripts gave rise to amplified TCR beta CDR3 regions. When the TCR CDR3 underwent first-round RT-PCR, the HTBI primer set was used. Using its own MiXCR run on the multiplex PCR reads, TCRdb lists one record per CDR3 protein. The table shows 250,000 to 300,000 distinct CDR3 sequences, with approximately 13% occurring only once.

The receptor was derived from a woman aged 35 to 49 with Graves' hyperthyroidism. The sequencing input was blood. This chain connects TRBV30 to TRBJ1-5; D ambiguous. The CDR3 is CAWSSQSNQPQHF. The CDR3 bases are TGTGCCTGGAGTTCCCAGTCCAATCAGCCCCAGCATTTT.